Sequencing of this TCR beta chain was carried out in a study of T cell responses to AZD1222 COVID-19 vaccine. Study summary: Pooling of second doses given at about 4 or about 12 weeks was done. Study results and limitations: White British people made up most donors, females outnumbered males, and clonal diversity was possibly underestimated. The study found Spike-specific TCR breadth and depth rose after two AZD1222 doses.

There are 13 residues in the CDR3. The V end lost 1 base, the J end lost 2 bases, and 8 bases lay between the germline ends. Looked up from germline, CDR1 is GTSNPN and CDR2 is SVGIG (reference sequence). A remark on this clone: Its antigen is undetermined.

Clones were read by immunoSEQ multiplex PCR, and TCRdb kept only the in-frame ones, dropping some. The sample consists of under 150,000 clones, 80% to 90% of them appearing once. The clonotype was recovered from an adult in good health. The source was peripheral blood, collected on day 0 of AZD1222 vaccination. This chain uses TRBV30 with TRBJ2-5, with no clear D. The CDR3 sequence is CAWSGSSQETQYF. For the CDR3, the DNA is TGTGCCTGGAGTGGTAGCAGTCAAGAGACCCAGTACTTC.